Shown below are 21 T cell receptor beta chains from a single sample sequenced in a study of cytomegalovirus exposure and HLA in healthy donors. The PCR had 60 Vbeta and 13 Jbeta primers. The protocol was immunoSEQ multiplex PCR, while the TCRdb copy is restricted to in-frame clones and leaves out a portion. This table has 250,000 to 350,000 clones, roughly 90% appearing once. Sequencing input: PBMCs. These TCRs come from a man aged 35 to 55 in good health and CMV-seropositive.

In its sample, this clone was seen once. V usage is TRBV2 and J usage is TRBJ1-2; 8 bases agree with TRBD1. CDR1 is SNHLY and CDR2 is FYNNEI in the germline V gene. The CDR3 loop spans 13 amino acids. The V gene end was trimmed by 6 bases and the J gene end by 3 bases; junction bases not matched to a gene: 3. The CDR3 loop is CASRMTGDYGYTF. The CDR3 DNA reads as TGTGCCAGCAGGATGACAGGGGACTATGGCTACACCTTC.

CDR3: CASSGSGSRSSYEQYF. Written as DNA, the CDR3 is TGTGCCAGCAGCGGTAGTGGGAGCAGGAGCTCCTACGAGCAGTACTTC. The rearrangement uses TRBV7-9 and TRBJ2-7, with D possibly TRBD2 on 5 matching bases. The V end was cut by 5 bases, the J end by 0 bases, with 17 bases between. Looked up from germline, CDR1 is SEHNR and CDR2 is FQNEAQ (reference sequence). The CDR3 loop spans 16 amino acids.

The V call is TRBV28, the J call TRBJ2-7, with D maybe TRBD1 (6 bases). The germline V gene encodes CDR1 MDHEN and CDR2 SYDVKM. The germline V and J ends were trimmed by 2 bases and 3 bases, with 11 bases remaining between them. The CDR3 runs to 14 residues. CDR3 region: CASSLGGPLYEQYF. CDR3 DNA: TGTGCCAGCAGTTTAGGGGGCCCTCTCTACGAGCAGTACTTC.

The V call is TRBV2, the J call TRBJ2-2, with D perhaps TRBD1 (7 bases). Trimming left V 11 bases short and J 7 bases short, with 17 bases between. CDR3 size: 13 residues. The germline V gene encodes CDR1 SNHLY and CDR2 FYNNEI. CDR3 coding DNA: TGTGCCGTCCGACAGGGAGGCGGCGGGGAGCTGTTTTTT. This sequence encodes CAVRQGGGGELFF. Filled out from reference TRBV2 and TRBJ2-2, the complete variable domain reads EPEVTQTPSHQVTQMGQEVILRCVPISNHLYFYWYRQILGQKVEFLVSFYNNEISEKSEIFDDQFSVERPDGSNFTLKIRSTKLEDSAMYFCAVRQGGGGELFFGEGSRLTVL.

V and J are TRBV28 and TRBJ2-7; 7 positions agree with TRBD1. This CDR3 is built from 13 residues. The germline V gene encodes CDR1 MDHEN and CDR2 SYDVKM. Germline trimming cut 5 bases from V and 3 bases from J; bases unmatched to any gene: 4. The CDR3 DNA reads TGTGCCAGCAGTCCCGGGACAGTCTACGAGCAGTACTTC. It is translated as CASSPGTVYEQYF.

The CDR3 DNA follows: TGTGCCAGCAGCTTAGCCGAGTACTACGAGCAGTACTTC. It specifies CASSLAEYYEQYF. The chain is built from TRBV7-9 and TRBJ2-7; D gene uncertain. The ends were cut back, 0 bases at V and 3 bases at J, with 6 bases in the middle. This CDR3 region has 13 residues. Germline V lookup: CDR1 SEHNR, CDR2 FQNEAQ (reference sequence).

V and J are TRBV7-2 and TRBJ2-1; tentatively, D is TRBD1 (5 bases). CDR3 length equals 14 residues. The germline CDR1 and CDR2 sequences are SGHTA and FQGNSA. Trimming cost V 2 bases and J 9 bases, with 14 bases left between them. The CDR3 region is CASSLRTRAPEQFF. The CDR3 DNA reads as TGTGCCAGCAGCTTAAGGACAAGGGCTCCTGAGCAGTTCTTC.

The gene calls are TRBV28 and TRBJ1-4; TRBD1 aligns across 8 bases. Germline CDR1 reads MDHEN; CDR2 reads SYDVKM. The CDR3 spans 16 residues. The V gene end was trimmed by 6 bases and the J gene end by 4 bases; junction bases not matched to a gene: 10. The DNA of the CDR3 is TGTGCCAGCAGCTACCCCGACAGGGGCGGTAATGAAAAACTGTTTTTT. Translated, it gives CASSYPDRGGNEKLFF.

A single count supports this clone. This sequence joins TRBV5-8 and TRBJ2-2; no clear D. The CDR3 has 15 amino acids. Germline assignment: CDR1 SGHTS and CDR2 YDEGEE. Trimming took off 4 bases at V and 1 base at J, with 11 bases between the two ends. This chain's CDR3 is CASSRSPRNTGELFF. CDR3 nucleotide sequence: TGTGCCAGCAGCAGATCACCTAGGAACACCGGGGAGCTGTTTTTT.

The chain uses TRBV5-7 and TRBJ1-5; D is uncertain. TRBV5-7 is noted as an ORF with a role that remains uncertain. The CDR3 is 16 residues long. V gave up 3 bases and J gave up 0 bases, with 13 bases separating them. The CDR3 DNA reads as TGTGCCAGCAGCTGGGAAAGCGGTTATAGCAATCAGCCCCAGCATTTT. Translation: CASSWESGYSNQPQHF.

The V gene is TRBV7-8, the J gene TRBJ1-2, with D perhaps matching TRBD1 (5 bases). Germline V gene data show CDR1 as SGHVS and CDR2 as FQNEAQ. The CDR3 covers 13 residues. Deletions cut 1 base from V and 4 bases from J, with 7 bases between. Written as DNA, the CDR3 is TGTGCCAGCAGCTTAGGGGGCTCCTATGGCTACACCTTC. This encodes CASSLGGSYGYTF.

CDR3 coding DNA: TGTGCCAGCAGCTCCTGGGGTACAGGGCTGGCTTTCTTT. It is translated as CASSSWGTGLAFF. The V call is TRBV11-1, the J call TRBJ1-1, with D maybe TRBD1 (6 bases). Trimming removed 4 bases from V and 11 bases from J, with 17 bases in between. CDR1 is SGHAT and CDR2 is FQDESV in the germline V gene (reference sequence). The CDR3 consists of 13 residues.

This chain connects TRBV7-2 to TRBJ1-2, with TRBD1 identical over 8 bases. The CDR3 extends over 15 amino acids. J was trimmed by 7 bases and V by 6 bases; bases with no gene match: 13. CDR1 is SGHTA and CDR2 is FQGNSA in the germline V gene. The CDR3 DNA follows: TGTGCCAGCAGTCCTCTCAGGGGGCTCCAGCGTGGCTACACCTTC. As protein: CASSPLRGLQRGYTF.

The chain's CDR3 is CASSNPGYEQYF. As DNA, the CDR3 is TGTGCCAGCAGTAACCCCGGCTACGAGCAGTACTTC. V gene TRBV6-5 combines with J gene TRBJ2-7; D is undetermined. This CDR3 region has 12 residues. V lost 5 bases to trimming and J lost 3 bases, with 8 bases between them. Germline CDR1 MNHEY, CDR2 SVGAGI.

CDR3 nucleotide sequence: TGTGCCAGCAGCTTCGGTGCGTCTCAGCCCCAGCATTTT. Amino acid sequence: CASSFGASQPQHF. The rearrangement uses TRBV7-2 and TRBJ1-5; no clear D. The CDR3 runs to 13 residues. The V end was cut by 3 bases, the J end by 6 bases, with 9 bases between. Germline V gene lookup returns CDR1 SGHTA and CDR2 FQGNSA.

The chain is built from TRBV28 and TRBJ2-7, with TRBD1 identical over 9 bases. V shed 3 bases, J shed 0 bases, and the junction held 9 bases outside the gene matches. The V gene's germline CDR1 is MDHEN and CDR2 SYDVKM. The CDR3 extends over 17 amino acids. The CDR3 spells CASSFPQGAMNSYEQYF. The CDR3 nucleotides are TGTGCCAGCAGTTTTCCACAGGGGGCTATGAACTCCTACGAGCAGTACTTC.

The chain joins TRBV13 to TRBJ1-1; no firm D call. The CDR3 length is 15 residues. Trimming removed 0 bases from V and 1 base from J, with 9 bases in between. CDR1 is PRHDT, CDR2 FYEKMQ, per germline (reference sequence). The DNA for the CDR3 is TGTGCCAGCAGCTTAGGGACCACAGCGAACACTGAAGCTTTCTTT. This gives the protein CASSLGTTANTEAFF. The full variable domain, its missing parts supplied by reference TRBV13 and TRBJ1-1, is AAGVIQSPRHLIKEKRETATLKCYPIPRHDTVYWYQQGPGQDPQFLISFYEKMQSDKGSIPDRFSAQQFSDYHSELNMSSLELGDSALYFCASSLGTTANTEAFFGQGTRLTVV.

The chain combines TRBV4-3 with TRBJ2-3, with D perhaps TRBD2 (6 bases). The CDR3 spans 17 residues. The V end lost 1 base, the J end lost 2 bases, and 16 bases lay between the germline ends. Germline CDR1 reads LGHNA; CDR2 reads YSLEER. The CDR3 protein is CASSQGPASVITDTQYF. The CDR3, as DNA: TGCGCCAGCAGCCAAGGACCGGCTAGCGTTATCACAGATACGCAGTATTTT.

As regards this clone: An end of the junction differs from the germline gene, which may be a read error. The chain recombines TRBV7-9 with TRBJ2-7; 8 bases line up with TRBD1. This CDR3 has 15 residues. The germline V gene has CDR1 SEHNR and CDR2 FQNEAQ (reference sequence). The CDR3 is CSSSPSDRGDYEQYF. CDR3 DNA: TGTTCCAGCAGCCCGAGCGACAGGGGCGACTACGAGCAGTACTTC.

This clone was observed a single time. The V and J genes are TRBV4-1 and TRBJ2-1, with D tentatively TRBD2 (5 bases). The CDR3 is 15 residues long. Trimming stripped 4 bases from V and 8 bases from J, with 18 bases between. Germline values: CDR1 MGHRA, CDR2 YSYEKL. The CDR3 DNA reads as TGCGCCAGCAGCCCTTGGACGGTCCCGGAGGATGAGCAGTTCTTC. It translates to CASSPWTVPEDEQFF.

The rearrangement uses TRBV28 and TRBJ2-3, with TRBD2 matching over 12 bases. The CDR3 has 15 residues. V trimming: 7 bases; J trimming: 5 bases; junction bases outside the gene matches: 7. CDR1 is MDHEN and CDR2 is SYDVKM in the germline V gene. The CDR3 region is CASTFRGLAGDTQYF. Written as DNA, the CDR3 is TGTGCCAGCACTTTTCGGGGACTAGCGGGAGATACGCAGTATTTT.